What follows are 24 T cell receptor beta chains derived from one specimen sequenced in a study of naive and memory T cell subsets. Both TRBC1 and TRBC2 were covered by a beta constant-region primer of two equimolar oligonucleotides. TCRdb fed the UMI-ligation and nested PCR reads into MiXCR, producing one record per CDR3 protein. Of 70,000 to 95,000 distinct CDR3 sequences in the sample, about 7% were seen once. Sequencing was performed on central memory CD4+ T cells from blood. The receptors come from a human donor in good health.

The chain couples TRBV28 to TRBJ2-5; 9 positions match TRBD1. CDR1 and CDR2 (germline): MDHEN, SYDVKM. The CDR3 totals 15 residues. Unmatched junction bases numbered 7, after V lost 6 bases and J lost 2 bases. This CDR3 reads CASRVQGAWQETQYF. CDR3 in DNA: TGTGCCAGCAGGGTACAGGGGGCATGGCAAGAGACCCAGTACTTC.

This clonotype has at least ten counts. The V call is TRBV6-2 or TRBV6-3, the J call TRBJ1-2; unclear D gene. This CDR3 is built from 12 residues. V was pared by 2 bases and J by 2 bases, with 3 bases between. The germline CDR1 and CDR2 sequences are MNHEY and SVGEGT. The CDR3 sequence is CASSYVNYGYTF. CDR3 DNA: TGTGCCAGCAGTTACGTCAACTATGGCTACACCTTC.

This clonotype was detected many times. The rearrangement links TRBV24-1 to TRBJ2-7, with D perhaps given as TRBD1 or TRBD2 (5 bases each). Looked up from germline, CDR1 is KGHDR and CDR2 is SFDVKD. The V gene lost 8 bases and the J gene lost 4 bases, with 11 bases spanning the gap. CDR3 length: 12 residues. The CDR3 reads CATKGTGYEQYF. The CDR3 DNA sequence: TGTGCCACCAAGGGGACGGGATACGAGCAGTACTTC.

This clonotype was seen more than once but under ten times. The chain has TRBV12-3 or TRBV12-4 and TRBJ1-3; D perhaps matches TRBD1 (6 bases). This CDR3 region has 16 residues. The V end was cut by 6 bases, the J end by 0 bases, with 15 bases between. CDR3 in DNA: TGTGCCAGCAGCCCCAGGGGCCCTATCTCTGGAAACACCATATATTTT. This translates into CASSPRGPISGNTIYF.

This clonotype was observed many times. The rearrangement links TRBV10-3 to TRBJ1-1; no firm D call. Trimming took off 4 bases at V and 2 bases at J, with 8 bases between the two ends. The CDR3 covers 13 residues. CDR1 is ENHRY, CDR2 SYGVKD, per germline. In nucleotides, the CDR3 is TGTGCCATCAGTGGTCAGAGTAACACTGAAGCTTTCTTT. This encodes CAISGQSNTEAFF.

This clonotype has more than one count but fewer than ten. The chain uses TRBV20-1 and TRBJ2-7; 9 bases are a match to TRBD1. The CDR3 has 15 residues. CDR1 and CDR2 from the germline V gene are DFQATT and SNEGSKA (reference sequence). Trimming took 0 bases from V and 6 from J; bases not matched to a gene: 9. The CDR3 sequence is CSAREATGTGTEQYF. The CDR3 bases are TGCAGTGCTAGAGAGGCCACCGGGACAGGGACCGAGCAGTACTTC.

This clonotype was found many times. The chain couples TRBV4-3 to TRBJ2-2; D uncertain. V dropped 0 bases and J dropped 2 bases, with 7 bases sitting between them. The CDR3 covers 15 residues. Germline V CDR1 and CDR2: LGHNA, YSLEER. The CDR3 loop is CASSQEYRNTGELFF. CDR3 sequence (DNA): TGCGCCAGCAGCCAAGAGTACAGAAACACCGGGGAGCTGTTTTTT.

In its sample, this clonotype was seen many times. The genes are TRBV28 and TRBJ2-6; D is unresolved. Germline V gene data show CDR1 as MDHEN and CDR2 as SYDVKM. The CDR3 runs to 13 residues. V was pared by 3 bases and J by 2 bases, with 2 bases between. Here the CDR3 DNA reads TGTGCCAGCAGTTTTCCTGGGGCCAACGTCCTGACTTTC. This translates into CASSFPGANVLTF.

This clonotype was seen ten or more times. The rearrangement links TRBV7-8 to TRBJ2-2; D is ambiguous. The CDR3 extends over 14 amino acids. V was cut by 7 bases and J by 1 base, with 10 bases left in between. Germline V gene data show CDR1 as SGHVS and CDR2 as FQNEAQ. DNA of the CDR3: TGTGCCAGCACCCCAGTAGGGAACACCGGGGAGCTGTTTTTT. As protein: CASTPVGNTGELFF.

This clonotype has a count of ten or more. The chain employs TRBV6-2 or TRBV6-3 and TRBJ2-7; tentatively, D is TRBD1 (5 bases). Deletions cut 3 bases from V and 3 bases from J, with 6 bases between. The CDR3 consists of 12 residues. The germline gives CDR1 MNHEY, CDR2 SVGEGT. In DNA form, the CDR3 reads TGTGCCAGCAGTTATACAGGCTACGAGCAGTACTTC. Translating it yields CASSYTGYEQYF.

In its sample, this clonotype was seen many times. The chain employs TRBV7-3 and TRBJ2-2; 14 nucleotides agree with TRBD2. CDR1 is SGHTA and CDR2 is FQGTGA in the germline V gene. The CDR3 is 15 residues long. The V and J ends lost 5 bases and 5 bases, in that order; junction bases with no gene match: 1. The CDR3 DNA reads TGTGCCAGCAGCCGGACTAGCGGGAGGACCGGGGAGCTGTTTTTT. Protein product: CASSRTSGRTGELFF.

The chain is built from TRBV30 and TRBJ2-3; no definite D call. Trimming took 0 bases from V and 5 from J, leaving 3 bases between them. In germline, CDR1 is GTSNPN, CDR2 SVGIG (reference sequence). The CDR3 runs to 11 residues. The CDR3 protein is CAWSVGDTQYF. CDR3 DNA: TGTGCCTGGAGTGTCGGAGATACGCAGTATTTT.

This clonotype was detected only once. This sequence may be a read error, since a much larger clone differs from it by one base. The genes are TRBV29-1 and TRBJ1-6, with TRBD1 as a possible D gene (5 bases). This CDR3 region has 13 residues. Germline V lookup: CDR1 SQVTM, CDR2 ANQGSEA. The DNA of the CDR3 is TGCAGCGTCCGGGGGGACGGTAATTCACCCCTCCGCTTT. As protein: CSVRGDGNSPLRF.

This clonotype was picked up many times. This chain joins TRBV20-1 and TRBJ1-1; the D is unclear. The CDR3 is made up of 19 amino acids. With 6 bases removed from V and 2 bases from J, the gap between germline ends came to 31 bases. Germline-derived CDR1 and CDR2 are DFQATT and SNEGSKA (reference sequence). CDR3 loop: CSAPRRPLVEWAINTEAFF. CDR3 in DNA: TGCAGTGCCCCCCGCAGACCGTTGGTGGAGTGGGCAATCAACACTGAAGCTTTCTTT.

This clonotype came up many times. The CDR3 nucleotides read TGTGCCAGCAGTTTAGGCCCAGTGCTGGATGGCTACACCTTC. Translated, it gives CASSLGPVLDGYTF. The chain combines TRBV12-3 or TRBV12-4 with TRBJ1-2; D gene ambiguous. The CDR3 is 14 amino acids. Trimming left V 1 base short and J 6 bases short, with 12 bases between.

The CDR3 DNA reads as TGTGCCAGCAGCTTTAGATCCAGCGTTAATGAAAAACTGTTTTTT. Protein: CASSFRSSVNEKLFF. V usage is TRBV7-9 and J usage is TRBJ1-4; D remains ambiguous. This CDR3 region has 15 residues. The V end was cut by 3 bases, the J end by 4 bases, with 12 bases between. Germline-derived CDR1 and CDR2 are SEHNR and FQNEAQ (reference sequence).

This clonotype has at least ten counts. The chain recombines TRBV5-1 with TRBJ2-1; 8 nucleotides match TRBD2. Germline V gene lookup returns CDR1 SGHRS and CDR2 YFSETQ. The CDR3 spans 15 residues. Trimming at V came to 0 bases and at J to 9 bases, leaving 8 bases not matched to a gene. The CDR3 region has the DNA TGCGCCAGCAGCTTGGAGGGGACTAGTTCCCGTGAGCAGTTCTTC. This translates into CASSLEGTSSREQFF. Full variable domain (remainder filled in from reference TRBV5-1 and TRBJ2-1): KAGVTQTPRYLIKTRGQQVTLSCSPISGHRSVSWYQQTPGQGLQFLFEYFSETQRNKGNFPGRFSGRQFSNSRSEMNVSTLELGDSALYLCASSLEGTSSREQFFGPGTRLTVL.

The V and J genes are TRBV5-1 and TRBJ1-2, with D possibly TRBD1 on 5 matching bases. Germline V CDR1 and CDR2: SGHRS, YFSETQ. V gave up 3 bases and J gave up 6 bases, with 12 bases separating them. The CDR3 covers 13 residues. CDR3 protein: CASSWEAGHGYTF. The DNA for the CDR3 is TGCGCCAGCAGCTGGGAGGCGGGACATGGCTACACCTTC.

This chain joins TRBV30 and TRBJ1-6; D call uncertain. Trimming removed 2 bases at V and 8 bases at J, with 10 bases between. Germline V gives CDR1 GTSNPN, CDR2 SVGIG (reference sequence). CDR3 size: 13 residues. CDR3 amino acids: CAWSPFQDSPLHF. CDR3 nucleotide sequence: TGTGCCTGGAGTCCATTCCAGGATTCACCCCTCCACTTT. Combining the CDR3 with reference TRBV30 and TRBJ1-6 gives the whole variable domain SQTIHQWPATLVQPVGSPLSLECTVEGTSNPNLYWYRQAAGRGLQLLFYSVGIGQISSEVPQNLSASRPQDRQFILSSKKLLLSDSGFYLCAWSPFQDSPLHFGNGTRLTVT.

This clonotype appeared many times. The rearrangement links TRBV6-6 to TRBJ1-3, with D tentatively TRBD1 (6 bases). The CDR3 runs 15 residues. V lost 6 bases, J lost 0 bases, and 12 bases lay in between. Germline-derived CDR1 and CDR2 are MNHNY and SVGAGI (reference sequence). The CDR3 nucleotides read TGTGCCAGCAGCTGGACAGCGAGCTCTGGAAACACCATATATTTT. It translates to CASSWTASSGNTIYF.

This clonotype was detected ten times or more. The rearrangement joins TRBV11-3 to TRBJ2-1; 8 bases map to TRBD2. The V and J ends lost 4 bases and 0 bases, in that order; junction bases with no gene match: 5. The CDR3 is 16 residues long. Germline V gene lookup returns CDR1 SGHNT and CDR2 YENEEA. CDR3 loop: CASSSLAARSYNEQFF. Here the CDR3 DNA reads TGTGCCAGCAGCTCACTAGCGGCCCGCTCCTACAATGAGCAGTTCTTC. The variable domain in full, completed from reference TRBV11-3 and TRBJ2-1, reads EAGVVQSPRYKIIEKKQPVAFWCNPISGHNTLYWYLQNLGQGPELLIRYENEEAVDDSQLPKDRFSAERLKGVDSTLKIQPAELGDSAVYLCASSSLAARSYNEQFFGPGTRLTVL.

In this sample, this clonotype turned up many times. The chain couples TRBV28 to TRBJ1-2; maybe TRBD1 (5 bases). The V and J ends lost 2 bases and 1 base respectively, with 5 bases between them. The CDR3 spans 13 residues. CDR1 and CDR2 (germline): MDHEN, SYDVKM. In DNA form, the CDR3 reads TGTGCCAGCAGTTTAGACAGTAACTATGGCTACACCTTC. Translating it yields CASSLDSNYGYTF.

CDR3 in amino acids: CASRRLAGGQSTDTQYF. For the CDR3, the DNA is TGCGCCAGCAGAAGACTAGCGGGGGGGCAAAGCACAGATACGCAGTATTTT. The rearrangement links TRBV5-1 to TRBJ2-3; the match to TRBD2 covers 14 bases. CDR1 is SGHRS, CDR2 YFSETQ, per germline. This CDR3 region has 17 residues. Trimming took 5 bases from V and 0 from J; bases not matched to a gene: 5.

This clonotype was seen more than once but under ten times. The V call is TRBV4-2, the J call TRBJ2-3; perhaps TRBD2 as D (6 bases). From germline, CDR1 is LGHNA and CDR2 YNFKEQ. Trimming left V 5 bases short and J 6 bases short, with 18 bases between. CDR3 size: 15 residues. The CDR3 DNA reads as TGTGCCAGCAGCGCTCAGACTAGTTTTGGGGATACGCAGTATTTT. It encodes CASSAQTSFGDTQYF.